These T cell receptor beta chains were read from a single sample in a study of PD-1 blockade in classical Hodgkin lymphoma. TCRdb keeps only in-frame clones here, not all; method: immunoSEQ multiplex PCR. The data contain around 20,000 clones, roughly 80% of them singletons. The sample was peripheral blood mononuclear cells (PBMCs), taken before the second cycle of nivolumab. The source of these receptors is a human donor with classical Hodgkin lymphoma. Both conserved end residues are part of each CDR3. The order of the fields is J gene, V gene, D gene, CDR3 length, clone size, CDR3 protein, CDR3 DNA. A D gene is named only where the DNA matches it firmly. Clone sizes are given selectively: once, few, many, or a class where the clone is expanded.

>TRBJ2-3|TRBV2|TRBD2|15|.
CASTRESGGADTQYF
TGTGCCAGCACGAGGGAAAGCGGGGGGGCAGATACGCAGTATTTT
>TRBJ1-2|TRBV19|TRBD1|18|.
CASSLRRDRGRTNYGYTF
TGTGCCAGTAGTTTAAGACGGGACAGGGGGCGAACTAACTATGGCTACACCTTC
>TRBJ2-3|TRBV10-1|TRBD1|15|.
CASSKQGQGADTQYF
TGCGCCAGCAGTAAGCAGGGACAGGGGGCAGATACGCAGTATTTT
>TRBJ2-6|TRBV9|.|15|.
CASSRDVMGANVLTF
TGTGCCAGCAGCAGAGATGTAATGGGGGCCAACGTCCTGACTTTC
>TRBJ2-2|TRBV6-5|.|11|.
CASSQTGELFF
TGTGCCAGCAGCCAGACCGGGGAGCTGTTTTTT
>TRBJ2-3|TRBV11-2|.|16|few
CASSLRLDRGTDTQYF
TGTGCCAGCAGCTTGAGACTAGATCGTGGCACAGATACGCAGTATTTT
>TRBJ2-2|TRBV19|TRBD1|16|.
CASSIVGQGPTGELFF
TGTGCCAGTAGTATTGTTGGACAGGGCCCCACCGGGGAGCTGTTTTTT
>TRBJ2-3|TRBV7-3|.|15|.
CASSLRQGSTDTQYF
TGTGCCAGCAGCTTACGGCAGGGGAGCACAGATACGCAGTATTTT
>TRBJ2-5|TRBV28|.|13|once
CASRPRTLGTQYF
TGTGCCAGCAGGCCCAGGACCCTTGGGACCCAGTACTTC
>TRBJ1-4|TRBV7-9|TRBD1|17|once
CASSPGTGGATNEKLFF
TGTGCCAGCAGCCCCGGGACAGGGGGTGCGACTAATGAAAAACTGTTTTTT
>TRBJ1-1|TRBV28|.|14|.
CASPPNRENTEAFF
TGTGCCAGCCCTCCGAACCGAGAGAACACTGAAGCTTTCTTT
>TRBJ1-1|TRBV10-1|.|13|.
CASTPGPWTEAFF
TGCGCCAGCACACCGGGGCCGTGGACTGAAGCTTTCTTT
>TRBJ1-5|TRBV6-5|.|14|once
CASSSGKSNQPQHF
TGTGCCAGCAGTTCAGGGAAGAGCAATCAGCCCCAGCATTTT
>TRBJ2-7|TRBV6-9|TRBD1|14|.
CASSYGTGDYEQYF
TGTGCCAGCAGTTACGGCACAGGGGACTACGAGCAGTACTTC
>TRBJ1-4|TRBV7-2|.|16|.
CASSLAMGGAGEKLFF
TGTGCCAGCAGCTTAGCAATGGGGGGGGCGGGTGAAAAACTGTTTTTT
>TRBJ2-1|TRBV7-8|.|16|.
CASSPTSGNNYNEQFF
TGTGCCAGCAGTCCAACCTCCGGAAATAACTACAATGAGCAGTTCTTC